This T cell receptor beta chain was found in a study of patients and donors after allogeneic stem cell transplantation. TCRdb independently ran MiXCR on the RT-PCR reads; one entry per CDR3 protein. The repertoire holds about 76,000 distinct CDR3 sequences, with around 27% as singletons. This receptor was taken from a human donor who was either an allogeneic HSCT recipient or a stem cell or donor lymphocyte infusion donor (not recorded which). It is not recorded whose cells these are; they may come from a transplant donor. Sequenced: blood, either unsorted or a sorted T cell fraction (not recorded which).

The CDR3 here is CASSQDPGSREGTQYF. The CDR3 DNA follows: TGTGCCAGCAGCCAAGACCCCGGGTCACGGGAAGGGACCCAGTACTTC. The chain combines TRBV4-2 with TRBJ2-5; TRBD2 might be the D (5 bases). V shed 0 bases and J shed 7 bases, with 18 bases lying between them. Germline V CDR1 and CDR2: LGHNA, YNFKEQ. There are 16 residues in the CDR3.